This entry features one T cell receptor beta chain sequence. This specimen belongs to a study of tumor-infiltrating lymphocytes in primary liver carcinoma. Study details: Patients comprised men and women whose ages fell between 30 and 69 years. Samples gave roughly 3.65 to 8 million productive TCRbeta reads, similar across tissue types.

The CDR3 contains 12 residues. Germline V gene data show CDR1 as MGHRA and CDR2 as YSYEKL. V gave up 3 bases and J gave up 4 bases, with 6 bases separating them. TCR beta cDNA was prepared out of roughly 450 ng total RNA by means of a constant-region primer. Sequencing libraries for TCR beta derived from three nested multiplex PCR rounds that used slightly modified ARM-PCR. Researchers ran the first two PCR rounds for around 10 cycles each with TRBV1-TRBV30 forward primers and a C-beta reverse primer. MiXCR was run by TCRdb on the multiplex PCR reads, yielding one entry per CDR3 protein. The sample gives about 180,000 distinct CDR3 sequences, 50% to 75% of which show up once; about 72% is in the top ten. The authors took blood RNA from unsorted whole blood and also extracted germline DNA.

This chain uses TRBV4-1 with TRBJ2-5; the D is unclear. Sequenced input: peripheral blood. This TCR derives from a man aged 35-49 years with primary liver carcinoma and hepatitis B virus infection. CDR3 in amino acids: CASSHRGETQYF. For the CDR3, the DNA is TGCGCCAGCAGCCATAGAGGAGAGACCCAGTACTTC.